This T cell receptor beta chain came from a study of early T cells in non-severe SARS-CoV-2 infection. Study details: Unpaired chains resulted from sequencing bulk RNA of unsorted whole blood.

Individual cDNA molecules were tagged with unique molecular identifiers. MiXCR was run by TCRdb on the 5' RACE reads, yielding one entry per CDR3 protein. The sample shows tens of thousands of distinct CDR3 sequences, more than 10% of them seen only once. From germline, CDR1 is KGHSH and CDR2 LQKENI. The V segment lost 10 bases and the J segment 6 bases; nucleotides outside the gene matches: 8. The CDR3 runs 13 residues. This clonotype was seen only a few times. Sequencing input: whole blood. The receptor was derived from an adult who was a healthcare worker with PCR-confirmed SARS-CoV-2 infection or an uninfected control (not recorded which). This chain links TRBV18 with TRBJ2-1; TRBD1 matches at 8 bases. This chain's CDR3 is CATRGPGGNEQFF. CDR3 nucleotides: TGTGCCACCAGGGGGCCCGGCGGCAATGAGCAGTTCTTC.